This T cell receptor beta chain was recorded in a study of identical twins (dated by TCRdb to 2016 to 2017). Looking at the study overall: To test whether fetal clonotypes persist, the study used deep sequencing on TCR alpha and beta repertoires from monozygotic twins, unrelated adults of various ages, and cord blood. To rule out contamination, replicate twin experiments were performed at different times with different library preparation protocols. Overall study results and their limits: The excess sharing between twins in beta out-of-frame sequences was weaker because fewer shared sequences reduced the signal-to-noise ratio. Out-of-frame TCR alpha sequences shared between twins showed an excess of low generation-probability sequences compared with coincidental sharing between unrelated individuals. Because the same donors could not be followed over many years, the conclusions relied on cross-sectional statistical analysis. Out-of-frame TCR alpha sharing in monozygotic twins was systematically underestimated by recombination models, whereas sharing between unrelated individuals was in agreement with the recombination models. Abundant cord blood beta clonotypes had fewer insertions, young adult naive repertoires showed a similar but weaker trend, and memory repertoires showed no such trend. Zero-insertion analyses could be partly confounded by invariant T cells such as MAIT and iNKT, though diverse VJ usage argued against such confounding for most clonotypes.

The library was generated by 5' RACE. Instrument used: Illumina HiSeq 2000. A universal primer binding site was introduced by template switching, and a unique molecular identifier was present in the final cDNA, enabling accurate counting of TCR cDNA molecules. Specific primers in the conserved constant-segment region were used to synthesize first-strand cDNA for TCR alpha and beta chains. To control for contamination, every cDNA library was double barcoded, receiving both a SMART-Mk sample barcode and Illumina barcodes. TruSeq adapter sequences and Illumina sample barcodes were added in two successive PCR steps. Sequencing of the TCR alpha and beta cDNA libraries was done on the Illumina HiSeq platform using custom primers. In the authors' own workflow: Raw reads were processed with MiGEC to extract unique molecular identifiers, and MiXCR was used to determine CDR3 positions. Recombination models were inferred per individual with the repgenHMM and IGoR tools using an EM algorithm. Shared clonotype analysis was performed with the tcR package in R, normalizing sharing by the product of cloneset sizes. Out-of-frame nonproductive sequences were analyzed to study raw recombination free of thymic and clonal selection effects. Using fastp trimming at Q25 and MiXCR clonotype assembly, TCRdb reanalyzed the public sequencing data and kept in-frame beta chains. Rows are unified per CDR3 protein, each entry keeping the most common DNA and genes. Clone size and V and J calls follow TCRdb, not the original study. The sample data list under 900,000 distinct CDR3 sequences, and approximately 13% of these were observed just once. Around 1.5% of the sample belongs to the ten largest clones.

Every donor in the study was a healthy Caucasian. The twin cohort consisted of three pairs of female monozygotic twins, all aged roughly 18 to 30 years. The RNA used for TCR libraries was isolated from peripheral blood mononuclear cells. This clonotype appeared a few times. Its antigen is currently not known. The input lacks base qualities; no much larger clone sits a single base away. In the germline V gene (reference sequence), CDR1 corresponds to SGHKS and CDR2 to YYEKEE. Between the V and J ends, shortened by 4 bases and 5 bases respectively, the junction contains 27 bases. Counted from cysteine to phenylalanine, this CDR3 has 18 amino acids. Of all the DNA, just the CDR3 is kept, 54 bases in frame from base 1. Another study also made use of these data, one on yellow fever vaccine responses in identical twins. As that second paper reports: According to the authors, in identical twins the way T cells responded to vaccination appeared partly convergent and partly personalized. In identical twins, the study followed T cell clones that responded to the vaccine with precision.

This TCR was sampled from a woman between 18 and 29 years old in good health. The rearrangement joined TRBV5-5 to TRBJ1-2, and the D gene may be TRBD1, 6 bases matching. The material sequenced was PBMCs. The CDR3 protein sequence reads: CASSPSAQGILLGYGYTF. The DNA sequence reads TGTGCCAGCAGCCCGTCGGCACAGGGAATATTATTGGGGTATGGCTACACCTTC.